Below, 18 T cell receptor beta chains from the same sample are listed, as sequenced in a study of cytomegalovirus exposure and HLA in healthy donors. Vbeta (60) and Jbeta (13) primers were used in the PCR. Clones were read by immunoSEQ multiplex PCR, and TCRdb kept only the in-frame ones, dropping some. The table records tens of thousands of clones, roughly 77% of them present only once. Sequenced material: PBMCs. The receptors shown here come from a woman between 40 and 55 years old in good health and CMV-seropositive.

The chain recombines TRBV14 with TRBJ1-1; D remains ambiguous. The V gene's germline CDR1 is SGHDN and CDR2 FVKESK. V was pared by 6 bases and J by 2 bases, with 7 bases between. The CDR3 covers 12 residues. CDR3 DNA: TGTGCCAGCAGTCCCCTAAACACTGAAGCTTTCTTT. Protein: CASSPLNTEAFF. The full variable domain, completed using reference TRBV14 and TRBJ1-1, is EAGVTQFPSHSVIEKGQTVTLRCDPISGHDNLYWYRRVMGKEIKFLLHFVKESKQDESGMPNNRFLAERTGGTYSTLKVQPAELEDSGVYFCASSPLNTEAFFGQGTRLTVV.

The J gene is TRBJ2-2, the V gene TRBV5-6, with 7 positions matching TRBD1. Germline CDR1 and CDR2: SGHDT and YYEEEE. This CDR3 has 14 residues. V lost 0 bases to trimming and J lost 6 bases; unmatched junction nucleotides: 2. CDR3 DNA: TGTGCCAGCAGCTTGGTAGACAGGGCCGGGGAGCTGTTTTTT. This encodes CASSLVDRAGELFF.

This chain connects TRBV2 to TRBJ1-2, with D hard to call. In germline, CDR1 is SNHLY, CDR2 FYNNEI. V was clipped by 4 bases and J by 8 bases, with 2 bases between them. CDR3 length: 9 amino acids. In nucleotides, the CDR3 is TGTGCCAGCAGTGTAGGCTACACCTTC. Translating gives CASSVGYTF.

The J gene is TRBJ1-2, the V gene TRBV9; D might be TRBD1 (5 bases). The CDR3 extends over 14 amino acids. CDR1 is SGDLS, CDR2 YYNGEE, per germline. The V and J ends lost 0 bases and 3 bases respectively, with 9 bases between them. CDR3 sequence reads: CASSVGVQDYGYTF. CDR3 in DNA: TGTGCCAGCAGCGTAGGAGTACAGGACTATGGCTACACCTTC. Filled out from reference TRBV9 and TRBJ1-2, the complete variable domain reads DSGVTQTPKHLITATGQRVTLRCSPRSGDLSVYWYQQSLDQGLQFLIQYYNGEERAKGNILERFSAQQFPDLHSELNLSSLELGDSALYFCASSVGVQDYGYTFGSGTRLTVV.

The genes are TRBV7-9 and TRBJ1-1; D gene unclear. The V gene lost 4 bases and the J gene lost 1 base, with 4 bases spanning the gap. CDR3 length: 12 amino acids. Germline loops: CDR1 SEHNR, CDR2 FQNEAQ (reference sequence). The CDR3 DNA follows: TGTGCCAGCAGCTCCCAGAACACTGAAGCTTTCTTT. Translated, it gives CASSSQNTEAFF. The whole variable domain, remainder taken from reference TRBV7-9 and TRBJ1-1, is DTGVSQNPRHKITKRGQNVTFRCDPISEHNRLYWYRQTLGQGPEFLTYFQNEAQLEKSRLLSDRFSAERPKGSFSTLEIQRTEQGDSAMYLCASSSQNTEAFFGQGTRLTVV.

The chain is built from TRBV14 and TRBJ2-1; 8 nucleotides agree with TRBD1. This CDR3 region has 15 residues. CDR1 is SGHDN, CDR2 FVKESK, per germline. J was trimmed by 9 bases and V by 1 base; bases with no gene match: 8. This CDR3 reads CASSQVYAGGREQFF. CDR3 coding DNA: TGTGCCAGCAGCCAAGTTTATGCAGGGGGCCGTGAGCAGTTCTTC.

On this clone: Compared with germline, one end of the junction differs, possibly owing to a read error. This specimen includes other DNA sequences encoding the same CDR3. The rearrangement uses TRBV25-1 and TRBJ1-1; no reliable D call. Germline V gene sequence: CDR1 MGHDK, CDR2 SYGVNS. The CDR3 is made up of 14 amino acids. The CDR3 spells CASSEYPMNTEAFF. The CDR3 nucleotides read TGTGCCAGCAGCGAATATCCAATGAACACTGAAGCTTTCTTT.

The chain combines TRBV5-6 with TRBJ1-1; 8 nucleotides line up with TRBD1. Trimming took 4 bases from V and 6 from J; bases not matched to a gene: 5. Germline CDR1 reads SGHDT; CDR2 reads YYEEEE. The CDR3 consists of 13 residues. The CDR3 sequence: CASSLDRAAEAFF. The CDR3 DNA follows: TGTGCCAGCAGCCTGGACAGGGCGGCTGAAGCTTTCTTT.

The chain joins TRBV5-1 to TRBJ2-5, with D tentatively TRBD1 (6 bases). Per germline, CDR1 SGHRS and CDR2 YFSETQ. V lost 0 bases to trimming and J lost 0 bases, with 18 bases between them. The CDR3 covers 18 residues. Here the CDR3 DNA reads TGCGCCAGCAGCTTGGCGCAGGGGAAGGTGATGTACCAAGAGACCCAGTACTTC. As protein: CASSLAQGKVMYQETQYF.

This clone was seen only once. The chain uses TRBV10-1 and TRBJ1-5; D gene uncertain. Germline V CDR1 and CDR2: WNHNN, SYGVQD (reference sequence). Trimming stripped 4 bases from V and 9 bases from J, with 13 bases between. The CDR3 totals 13 residues. The CDR3 sequence is CASSAGNSGPQHF. Here the CDR3 DNA reads TGCGCCAGCAGTGCCGGCAATAGCGGGCCCCAGCATTTT.

The rearrangement uses TRBV4-1 and TRBJ1-1, with D possibly matching TRBD1 (6 bases). In germline, CDR1 is MGHRA, CDR2 YSYEKL. Trimming took off 8 bases at V and 3 bases at J, with 22 bases between the two ends. This CDR3 has 16 amino acids. This chain's CDR3 is CASRNTFQGIHTEAFF. Written as DNA, the CDR3 is TGCGCCAGCCGTAATACTTTCCAGGGGATCCACACTGAAGCTTTCTTT.

V usage is TRBV7-2 and J usage is TRBJ1-2; TRBD1 aligns across 9 bases. V lost 1 base and J lost 4; bases outside the gene matches: 10. The CDR3 is 17 residues long. Germline V gene data show CDR1 as SGHTA and CDR2 as FQGNSA. CDR3 residues: CASSLGGTGGNSYGYTF. CDR3 sequence (DNA): TGTGCCAGCAGCTTAGGGGGTACAGGGGGCAATTCCTATGGCTACACCTTC.

The gene calls are TRBV4-3 and TRBJ2-5; D possibly corresponds to TRBD1 (6 bases). The CDR3 covers 15 residues. The germline V and J ends were trimmed by 4 bases and 2 bases, with 14 bases remaining between them. CDR1 LGHNA and CDR2 YSLEER come from the germline V gene. CDR3: CASSLGYGQQETQYF. CDR3 nucleotides: TGCGCCAGCAGCCTTGGTTACGGACAGCAAGAGACCCAGTACTTC.

V and J are TRBV27 and TRBJ2-2, with 7 bases that match TRBD1. Germline values: CDR1 MNHEY, CDR2 SMNVEV (reference sequence). V lost 2 bases and J lost 0; bases outside the gene matches: 3. The CDR3 consists of 16 residues. The DNA of the CDR3 is TGTGCCAGCAGTTTAAGGGGGACAGCGAACACCGGGGAGCTGTTTTTT. Its protein product is CASSLRGTANTGELFF.

The chain combines TRBV6-1 with TRBJ2-3; 9 bases are a match to TRBD2. Germline V gene lookup returns CDR1 MNHNS and CDR2 SASEGT. J lost 3 bases, V lost 6 bases, and 4 bases had no gene match. This CDR3 has 14 amino acids. The CDR3 loop reads CASRLAGNTDTQYF. The CDR3 nucleotides read TGTGCCAGCAGGCTAGCGGGAAATACAGATACGCAGTATTTT.

This sequence joins TRBV11-2 and TRBJ2-2; TRBD2 matches 7 bases. J lost 2 bases, V lost 5 bases, and 14 bases had no gene match. The germline gives CDR1 SGHAT, CDR2 FQNNGV. The CDR3 has 18 residues. CDR3 DNA sequence: TGTGCCAGCAGCCTACAATCCCCCCGGGACTACAACACCGGGGAGCTGTTTTTT. Translating gives CASSLQSPRDYNTGELFF.

This chain connects TRBV7-2 to TRBJ2-1, with D perhaps TRBD2 (5 bases). Germline V gene sequence: CDR1 SGHTA, CDR2 FQGNSA. V was pared by 6 bases and J by 0 bases, with 12 bases between. The CDR3 runs 15 residues. The CDR3 bases are TGTGCCAGCAGTGGAGCGGTGAGCTCCTACAATGAGCAGTTCTTC. It specifies CASSGAVSSYNEQFF.

The chain couples TRBV6-5 to TRBJ1-4; 8 bases line up with TRBD1. With 6 bases clipped from V and 8 bases from J, the junction kept 5 bases outside the gene matches. Germline V CDR1 and CDR2: MNHEY, SVGAGI. This CDR3 is 13 amino acids long. The CDR3 DNA follows: TGTGCCAGCAGACGGACAGGGAACGAAAAACTGTTTTTT. Translated: CASRRTGNEKLFF.